This passage covers 25 T cell receptor beta chains from one sample sequenced in a study of CD8 T cells in ankylosing spondylitis. TCRdb analysed the 5' RACE reads with MiXCR anew, one entry per CDR3 protein. This table holds approximately 550,000 distinct CDR3 sequences, 9.5% to 15% found once. General study points: Ankylosing spondylitis blood seemed to carry a telltale TCR beta motif made of several highly homologous variants.

These receptors' targets are unknown. Sequencing was performed on blood, either unsorted or a sorted T cell fraction (not recorded which). The source is a male donor with ankylosing spondylitis.

This clonotype was counted only a few times. The chain uses TRBV20-1 and TRBJ2-5, with no clear D. Germline V gives CDR1 DFQATT, CDR2 SNEGSKA (reference sequence). V shed 7 bases and J shed 3 bases, with 9 bases lying between them. The CDR3 totals 11 residues. The CDR3: CSVGRKETQYF. CDR3 bases: TGCAGTGTAGGGCGGAAAGAGACCCAGTACTTC.

The rearrangement links TRBV28 to TRBJ1-1; TRBD1 is a possible D gene (6 bases). V lost 5 bases to trimming and J lost 1 base, with 14 bases between them. CDR1 and CDR2 (germline): MDHEN, SYDVKM. The CDR3 is 15 amino acids. The CDR3 region has the DNA TGTGCCAGCAGTCCCTGGCAGGGGAGGAACACTGAAGCTTTCTTT. Translation: CASSPWQGRNTEAFF. Complete variable domain (other parts from reference TRBV28 and TRBJ1-1): DVKVTQSSRYLVKRTGEKVFLECVQDMDHENMFWYRQDPGLGLRLIYFSYDVKMKEKGDIPEGYSVSREKKERFSLILESASTNQTSMYLCASSPWQGRNTEAFFGQGTRLTVV.

This clonotype was observed a few times. This sequence joins TRBV12-3 or TRBV12-4 and TRBJ2-2, with D perhaps matching TRBD1 (6 bases). The V and J ends lost 3 bases and 6 bases respectively, with 14 bases between them. The CDR3 totals 15 residues. This chain's CDR3 is CASSFPGTNAGELFF. The CDR3 coding sequence is TGTGCCAGCAGTTTCCCCGGGACAAATGCCGGGGAGCTGTTTTTT.

J is TRBJ2-2 and V is TRBV20-1, with D unresolved. The CDR3 contains 12 residues. Looked up from germline, CDR1 is DFQATT and CDR2 is SNEGSKA (reference sequence). Trimming took off 5 bases at V and 6 bases at J, with 10 bases between the two ends. CDR3 region: CSAPPRAGELFF. The DNA for the CDR3 is TGCAGTGCTCCCCCACGGGCCGGGGAGCTGTTTTTT.

This clonotype was counted a few times. V gene TRBV20-1 combines with J gene TRBJ2-1, with 13 bases lining up with TRBD2. CDR1 and CDR2 from the germline V gene are DFQATT and SNEGSKA (reference sequence). The V gene end was trimmed by 3 bases and the J gene end by 10 bases; junction bases not matched to a gene: 6. The CDR3 spans 14 residues. The CDR3 protein is CSARGGLAGWEQFF. The CDR3 nucleotides read TGCAGTGCTAGGGGGGGACTAGCGGGATGGGAGCAGTTCTTC.

In its sample, this clonotype was seen many times. The chain combines TRBV20-1 with TRBJ2-7; the match to TRBD2 covers 14 bases. The J segment lost 3 bases and the V segment lost 3 bases, leaving 4 bases of the junction unmatched. CDR1 is DFQATT and CDR2 is SNEGSKA in the germline V gene (reference sequence). This CDR3 has 15 amino acids. CDR3 sequence reads: CSARTSGRGGYEQYF. The CDR3 DNA reads TGCAGTGCTAGGACTAGCGGGAGGGGGGGCTACGAGCAGTACTTC.

The chain uses TRBV25-1 and TRBJ2-3, with D perhaps being TRBD1 or TRBD2 (6 bases each). CDR3 size: 15 residues. Germline V gene sequence: CDR1 MGHDK, CDR2 SYGVNS. Trimming cost V 6 bases and J 4 bases, with 17 bases left between them. The CDR3, as DNA: TGTGCCAGCAGCAGGGGAGGAATTGGGGCAGATACGCAGTATTTT. Amino acid sequence: CASSRGGIGADTQYF.

This clonotype has just a few counts. An end of the junction does not agree with germline; a read error may underlie this. This sequence joins TRBV7-9 and TRBJ2-1; D call uncertain. The CDR3 length is 14 residues. CDR1 and CDR2 from the germline V gene are SEHNR and FQNEAQ (reference sequence). Here the CDR3 DNA reads TGTGCCAGCATCTTAGACGGGCGGCCAAATGAGCAGTTCTTC. Translation gives CASILDGRPNEQFF.

This clonotype occurred a few times. The genes are TRBV7-9 and TRBJ2-3; D assignment may be TRBD1 or TRBD2 (5 bases each). Deletions cut 5 bases from V and 1 base from J, with 13 bases between. CDR3 length: 15 residues. Germline CDR1 SEHNR, CDR2 FQNEAQ (reference sequence). Here the CDR3 reads CASSPGRGGTDTQYF. DNA of the CDR3: TGTGCCAGCAGCCCCGGTAGGGGAGGCACAGATACGCAGTATTTT. The variable domain in full, with the rest retrieved from reference TRBV7-9 and TRBJ2-3, is DTGVSQNPRHKITKRGQNVTFRCDPISEHNRLYWYRQTLGQGPEFLTYFQNEAQLEKSRLLSDRFSAERPKGSFSTLEIQRTEQGDSAMYLCASSPGRGGTDTQYFGPGTRLTVL.

This clonotype was detected ten times or more. The V call is TRBV5-1, the J call TRBJ2-3; 12 bases line up with TRBD2. The CDR3 extends over 18 amino acids. Germline trimming cut 5 bases from V and 0 bases from J; bases unmatched to any gene: 10. Germline lookup yields CDR1 SGHRS and CDR2 YFSETQ. CDR3 nucleotide sequence: TGCGCCAGCAGGGCAGGACTAGCGGGAAGTCTCAGCACAGATACGCAGTATTTT. Amino acids: CASRAGLAGSLSTDTQYF.

The rearrangement links TRBV10-3 to TRBJ2-7; TRBD1 agrees at 9 bases. Germline-derived CDR1 and CDR2 are ENHRY and SYGVKD. Trimming cost V 6 bases and J 4 bases; bases outside gene matches: 7. This CDR3 contains 14 residues. CDR3 sequence: CAISQGQGIYEQYF. The CDR3 bases are TGTGCCATCAGCCAAGGACAGGGGATATACGAGCAGTACTTC.

This clonotype was seen ten or more times. The chain has TRBV7-9 and TRBJ2-7, with D unresolved. Per germline, CDR1 SEHNR and CDR2 FQNEAQ (reference sequence). V was shortened by 8 bases and J by 0 bases, with 20 bases between the two germline ends. This CDR3 is 16 amino acids long. The CDR3 DNA reads TGTGCCAGCTTCCCTACTGAAGCGAAAAGCTCCTACGAGCAGTACTTC. Encoded protein: CASFPTEAKSSYEQYF. The full variable domain, completed using reference TRBV7-9 and TRBJ2-7, is DTGVSQNPRHKITKRGQNVTFRCDPISEHNRLYWYRQTLGQGPEFLTYFQNEAQLEKSRLLSDRFSAERPKGSFSTLEIQRTEQGDSAMYLCASFPTEAKSSYEQYFGPGTRLTVT.

V gene TRBV5-1 combines with J gene TRBJ2-1; possible D gene TRBD1, 6 bases. V was clipped by 4 bases and J by 1 base, with 15 bases between them. CDR3 length: 16 residues. Germline assignment: CDR1 SGHRS and CDR2 YFSETQ. The CDR3 reads CASSPGQILSYNEQFF. DNA of the CDR3: TGCGCCAGCAGCCCGGGACAAATACTGTCCTACAATGAGCAGTTCTTC. Supplemented by reference TRBV5-1 and TRBJ2-1, the full variable domain reads KAGVTQTPRYLIKTRGQQVTLSCSPISGHRSVSWYQQTPGQGLQFLFEYFSETQRNKGNFPGRFSGRQFSNSRSEMNVSTLELGDSALYLCASSPGQILSYNEQFFGPGTRLTVL.

This clonotype was observed a handful of times. The chain joins TRBV28 to TRBJ1-5; 7 bases agree with TRBD1. The V segment lost 8 bases and the J segment 6 bases; nucleotides outside the gene matches: 10. Germline values: CDR1 MDHEN, CDR2 SYDVKM. The CDR3 runs to 14 residues. CDR3 sequence reads: CASGFIPGGQPQHF. CDR3 bases: TGTGCCAGCGGATTTATCCCAGGGGGTCAGCCCCAGCATTTT.

This clonotype was observed a few times. The V and J genes are TRBV24-1 and TRBJ1-2, with D perhaps matching TRBD1 (5 bases). The V end lost 5 bases, the J end lost 2 bases, and 11 bases lay between the germline ends. The CDR3 contains 14 residues. Germline V lookup: CDR1 KGHDR, CDR2 SFDVKD. This CDR3 is CATSVTDINYGYTF. As DNA, the CDR3 is TGTGCCACCAGTGTCACGGACATCAACTATGGCTACACCTTC.

Many counts were recorded for this clonotype. The CDR3 spells CSAPTSGRWEFF. The CDR3 nucleotides are TGCAGTGCGCCGACTAGCGGGAGGTGGGAGTTCTTC. The chain joins TRBV20-1 to TRBJ2-1; 13 bases match TRBD2. J was trimmed by 14 bases and V by 6 bases; bases with no gene match: 7. The CDR3 extends over 12 amino acids. Germline CDR1 is DFQATT and CDR2 is SNEGSKA (reference sequence).

CDR3 sequence reads: CASSLSGQGAYEQYV. The CDR3 coding sequence is TGCGCCAGCAGCTTATCGGGACAGGGGGCTTACGAGCAGTACGTC. The gene calls are TRBV5-1 and TRBJ2-7; 12 bases line up with TRBD1. The CDR3 spans 15 residues. Germline V gene data show CDR1 as SGHRS and CDR2 as YFSETQ. V gave up 2 bases and J gave up 4 bases; unmatched junction bases: 4.

This clonotype was seen a few times. The gene calls are TRBV20-1 and TRBJ2-3; tentative D call: TRBD1 (6 bases). This CDR3 comprises 16 residues. V lost 0 bases and J 6 bases, leaving 19 bases between the germline ends. Per the germline V gene, CDR1 is DFQATT and CDR2 is SNEGSKA (reference sequence). The CDR3 bases are TGCAGTGCTAGAGATGGTACAGGGATTCGGACGGATACGCAGTATTTT. Encoded protein: CSARDGTGIRTDTQYF.

V usage is TRBV30 and J usage is TRBJ2-1; 7 bases are shared with TRBD2. There are 13 residues in the CDR3. V shed 5 bases, J shed 9 bases, and the junction held 10 bases outside the gene matches. Germline V gene sequence: CDR1 GTSNPN, CDR2 SVGIG (reference sequence). The CDR3 coding sequence is TGTGCCTGGGGTATGGGGGGGAGCAGTGAGCAGTTCTTC. This gives the protein CAWGMGGSSEQFF. Drawing the rest from reference TRBV30 and TRBJ2-1, the complete variable domain is SQTIHQWPATLVQPVGSPLSLECTVEGTSNPNLYWYRQAAGRGLQLLFYSVGIGQISSEVPQNLSASRPQDRQFILSSKKLLLSDSGFYLCAWGMGGSSEQFFGPGTRLTVL.

The gene calls are TRBV4-2 and TRBJ1-5; D is possibly TRBD1 (6 bases). The CDR3 runs to 15 residues. V was cut by 0 bases and J by 5 bases, with 11 bases left in between. Per the germline V gene, CDR1 is LGHNA and CDR2 is YNFKEQ. The CDR3 coding sequence is TGTGCCAGCAGCCAAGAAAAAGGGGGGCATCAGCCCCAGCATTTT. Translating gives CASSQEKGGHQPQHF.

The chain uses TRBV12-3 or TRBV12-4 and TRBJ1-4; the D is unclear. The CDR3 is 11 residues long. V lost 6 bases and J lost 7, with 6 bases in between. The CDR3 sequence: CASSNGEKLFF. The CDR3 region has the DNA TGTGCCAGCAGCAATGGTGAAAAACTGTTTTTT.

This clonotype has a handful of counts. The chain carries TRBV20-1 and TRBJ2-1; 9 positions match TRBD2. From germline, CDR1 is DFQATT and CDR2 SNEGSKA (reference sequence). CDR3 length: 17 amino acids. J lost 8 bases, V lost 0 bases, and 14 bases had no gene match. As DNA, the CDR3 is TGCAGTGCTAGAGATCGTCTAGCGGGATATATGCCCGATGAGCAGTTCTTC. Translating it yields CSARDRLAGYMPDEQFF.

This sequence joins TRBV13 and TRBJ2-1, with 11 nucleotides matching TRBD2. The germline V gene encodes CDR1 PRHDT and CDR2 FYEKMQ (reference sequence). V lost 1 base and J lost 0; bases outside the gene matches: 5. The CDR3 is 18 residues long. CDR3 sequence reads: CASSLELAGVSSYNEQFF. The CDR3 DNA is TGTGCCAGCAGCTTAGAACTAGCGGGAGTTAGCTCCTACAATGAGCAGTTCTTC.

In this sample, this clonotype turned up a few times. The rearrangement uses TRBV7-2 and TRBJ2-7; tentative D call: TRBD2 (7 bases). Germline V lookup: CDR1 SGHTA, CDR2 FQGNSA. V lost 1 base to trimming and J lost 6 bases, with 16 bases between them. The CDR3 is 15 residues long. This chain's CDR3 is CASSLEGGGPLEQYF. CDR3 coding DNA: TGTGCCAGCAGCTTAGAGGGGGGAGGGCCCCTCGAGCAGTACTTC.

The J gene is TRBJ2-3, the V gene TRBV20-1; tentatively, D is TRBD2 (7 bases). The CDR3 is 14 amino acids. Trimming removed 6 bases at V and 2 bases at J, with 15 bases between. Germline CDR1 and CDR2: DFQATT and SNEGSKA (reference sequence). The CDR3 loop is CSAPRGAITDTQYF. The DNA for the CDR3 is TGCAGTGCCCCTCGGGGGGCGATCACAGATACGCAGTATTTT.